This entry concerns a single T cell receptor beta chain. Its antigen is not known. This CDR3 has 11 amino acids. The germline CDR1 and CDR2 sequences are LNHDA and SQIVND (reference sequence). Trimming took 3 bases from V and 12 from J, leaving 11 bases between them. RNA transcripts were the template for amplifying TCR beta CDR3 regions. HTBI primers were used for first-round RT-PCR of the TCR CDR3. TCRdb independently ran MiXCR on the multiplex PCR reads; one entry per CDR3 protein. The top ten clones hold around 17% of a sample with over 450,000 distinct CDR3 sequences, roughly a sixth of them seen once. Ophthalmopathy patients had moderate-to-severe active disease, CAS ≥3, NOSPECS ≥4, and disease duration under 3 months. The data stem from a study of T cells in Graves' hyperthyroidism and ophthalmopathy. Study-level background: Peripheral blood specimens were obtained at initial diagnosis, prior to any treatment. General study points: Ophthalmopathy, which appeared later, was predicted by the model a median about 5.9 months before onset. Appearing also in blood were most of the thyroid clonotypes expanded above 0.001.

The sequenced material came from blood. This chain connects TRBV19 to TRBJ1-2; unclear D gene. The sequence derives from a woman aged 18-29 years with Graves' ophthalmopathy. The CDR3 reads CASSIQTSNTF. The CDR3 DNA is TGTGCCAGTAGTATTCAGACATCCAACACCTTC. Supplemented by reference TRBV19 and TRBJ1-2, the full variable domain reads DGGITQSPKYLFRKEGQNVTLSCEQNLNHDAMYWYRQDPGQGLRLIYYSQIVNDFQKGDIAEGYSVSREKKESFPLTVTSAQKNPTAFYLCASSIQTSNTFGSGTRLTVV.